This is a list of T cell receptor beta chains from one sample in a study of beta chain features in type 1 diabetes. TCRdb's table, derived via immunoSEQ multiplex PCR, lists solely in-frame clones and lacks some. The sample shows under 900,000 clones, roughly 15% of them seen only once. The sample consisted of naive CD4+ T cells from blood. Source of these receptors: a woman between 18 and 30 years old in good health. Each CDR3 is given with its conserved first and last residue. D genes are given only for firm matches. Clone size is not always given. Where it is, it says once, few, many or a class for expanded clones.

J gene | clone size | V gene | D gene | CDR3 DNA | CDR3 protein
TRBJ2-5 | few | TRBV4-1 | - | TGCGCCAGCAGCCAGGCGCCCGGTCGGGAGACCCAGTACTTC | CASSQAPGRETQYF
TRBJ1-1 | - | TRBV9 | - | TGTGCCAGCAGCCCCGAATCCCCGATAATGAACACTGAAGCTTTCTTT | CASSPESPIMNTEAFF
TRBJ2-7 | few | TRBV5-1 | - | TGCGCCAGCAGCCGGGACTCCGCCTACGAGCAGTACTTC | CASSRDSAYEQYF
TRBJ1-2 | - | TRBV27 | - | TGTGCCAGCAGTTTAGACCCAGACAGACTCTATGGCTACACCTTC | CASSLDPDRLYGYTF
TRBJ2-2 | once | TRBV15 | TRBD2 | TGTGCCACCAGCAGGCTAGCGGGTCCCACCGGGGAGCTGTTTTTT | CATSRLAGPTGELFF
TRBJ1-1 | - | TRBV7-9 | - | TGTGCCAGCAGCTTAGGGTTTGGAAACACTGAAGCTTTCTTT | CASSLGFGNTEAFF
TRBJ2-1 | few | TRBV6-5 | - | TGTGCCAGCAGTTACCTCCACGGGCGTGAGCAGTTCTTC | CASSYLHGREQFF
TRBJ2-7 | few | TRBV19 | TRBD1 | TGTGCCAGTAGTGTGGGACAGGCCGCCTACGAGCAGTACTTC | CASSVGQAAYEQYF
TRBJ2-1 | few | TRBV7-9 | - | TGTGCCAGCAGCTACCGGAGACCAGGGGTGATCCCCCCCAGGGATGAGCAGTTCTTC | CASSYRRPGVIPPRDEQFF
TRBJ2-6 | - | TRBV19 | - | TGTGCCAGTAGTAAGCCGCTTAATGGGTTGATAGGGCGACGCTCTGGGGCCAACGTCCTGACTTTC | CASSKPLNGLIGRRSGANVLTF
TRBJ2-6 | few | TRBV2 | - | TGTGCCAGCAGTGCCTGGGGGAACTCTGGGGCCAACGTCCTGACTTTC | CASSAWGNSGANVLTF
TRBJ1-2 | - | TRBV2 | TRBD1 | TGTGCCAGCAGTGAAAACAGGGGGCTTGGCTACACCTTC | CASSENRGLGYTF
TRBJ2-5 | few | TRBV5-1 | - | TGCGCCAGCAGCCTAACGCGGGAGACCCAGTACTTC | CASSLTRETQYF
TRBJ2-3 | few | TRBV27 | TRBD1 | TGTGCCAGCACCTCGAGGGGGCGCGCCGCAGATACGCAGTATTTT | CASTSRGRAADTQYF
TRBJ2-7 | - | TRBV7-9 | - | TGTGCCAGCAGCTTAGACGTGGCAGGAAAAGCGGTAGAGCAGTACTTC | CASSLDVAGKAVEQYF
TRBJ2-1 | - | TRBV6-6 | TRBD2 | TGTGCCAGCAGTTCCCGACTAGCTCCATACAATGAGCAGTTCTTC | CASSSRLAPYNEQFF
TRBJ2-6 | few | TRBV5-1 | - | TGCGCCAGCGCGTGGGCTGGGGCCAACGTCCTGACTTTC | CASAWAGANVLTF
TRBJ1-4 | - | TRBV28 | - | TGTGCCAGCAGTTTGTTTGAAAAACTGTTTTTT | CASSLFEKLFF
TRBJ2-4 | - | TRBV5-4 | - | TGTGCCAGCAGCGAAGTGGGCAGGAAAAACATTCAGTACTTC | CASSEVGRKNIQYF
TRBJ2-1 | few | TRBV21-1 | - | TGTGCCAGCAGCAAAAGAGGCTCATCAGACTCCTACAATGAGCAGTTCTTC | CASSKRGSSDSYNEQFF
TRBJ2-7 | - | TRBV7-9 | - | TGTGCCAGCAGCTTAGCGGGGGACGAGCAGTACTTC | CASSLAGDEQYF
TRBJ1-2 | few | TRBV28 | TRBD1 | TGTGCCAGCAGTTCCCTCGGGACAGGGCTAAACTATGGCTACACCTTC | CASSSLGTGLNYGYTF
TRBJ2-1 | few | TRBV27 | - | TGTGCCAGCAGATCGGGGAGACGGTACAATGAGCAGTTCTTC | CASRSGRRYNEQFF
TRBJ2-1 | few | TRBV15 | TRBD2 | TGTGCCACCAGTCCTGTTGAGGGACTAGGCCCAAATGAGCAGTTCTTC | CATSPVEGLGPNEQFF
TRBJ2-5 | few | TRBV10-3 | TRBD2 | TGTGCCACAAAACTAGCGAACCAAGAGACCCAGTACTTC | CATKLANQETQYF
TRBJ1-2 | - | TRBV4-3 | - | TGCGCCAGCAGCCAACCCGGGACAAACTATGGCTACACCTTC | CASSQPGTNYGYTF
TRBJ2-4 | few | TRBV20-1 | - | TGCAGTGCGCCGAATCAGGACATTCAGTACTTC | CSAPNQDIQYF
TRBJ2-4 | few | TRBV29-1 | TRBD2 | TGCAGCGCCTTAGCGGGAGCGGACATTCAGTACTTC | CSALAGADIQYF
TRBJ1-2 | - | TRBV6-1 | - | TGTGCCAGCAGTTCGACGACAGCTGGCTACACCTTC | CASSSTTAGYTF
TRBJ2-1 | few | TRBV10-3 | TRBD2 | TGTGCCATCAGTGAGTCTCTAGCGGGAGTGGGCAATGAGCAGTTCTTC | CAISESLAGVGNEQFF
TRBJ1-4 | - | TRBV14 | - | TGTGCCAGCAGCCTTCCTCAAAGGGGAGTCACTAATGAAAAACTGTTTTTT | CASSLPQRGVTNEKLFF
TRBJ2-5 | few | TRBV7-2 | - | TGTGCCAGCAGCGATCAGGGGTCCCTATGGGAGACCCAGTACTTC | CASSDQGSLWETQYF
TRBJ2-5 | - | TRBV28 | TRBD2 | TGTGCCAGCAGTGCCGCGGGGGGTTTCGAGACCCAGTACTTC | CASSAAGGFETQYF
TRBJ2-3 | few | TRBV21-1 | - | TGCGCCAGCCCCCACACTCCCACGGGCACAGATACGCAGTATTTT | CASPHTPTGTDTQYF
TRBJ2-5 | - | TRBV7-3 | - | TGTGCCAGCAGCTTAACCCTTGTCCGATGGAAGGGCCACGAGACCCAGTACTTC | CASSLTLVRWKGHETQYF
TRBJ2-3 | few | TRBV5-1 | TRBD2 | TGCGCCAGCAGCTTGGACGGGGGGTACACAGATACGCAGTATTTT | CASSLDGGYTDTQYF
TRBJ2-1 | - | TRBV29-1 | - | TGCAGCGTTGACGACAGCGCACACAATGAGCAGTTCTTC | CSVDDSAHNEQFF
TRBJ1-2 | - | TRBV28 | TRBD1 | TGTGCCAGCAGCGGGACCGGGACAGGGGTCGGCTACACCTTC | CASSGTGTGVGYTF
TRBJ2-7 | few | TRBV7-2 | - | TGTGCCAGCAGCTTAGCGAAGGTAGAGGGCCTCTACGAGCAGTACTTC | CASSLAKVEGLYEQYF
TRBJ2-1 | - | TRBV5-1 | - | TGCGCCAGCAGCTTGGAAGGCAACTACAATGAGCAGTTCTTC | CASSLEGNYNEQFF
TRBJ2-7 | - | TRBV25-1 | TRBD2 | TGTGCCAGCAGTGGGGCCCGCGTAGGGACTAGGCCGGGTGAGCAGTACTTC | CASSGARVGTRPGEQYF
TRBJ2-1 | - | TRBV5-1 | TRBD1 | TGCGCCAGCAGCTTGTACCCAGGGGGATCCTACAATGAGCAGTTCTTC | CASSLYPGGSYNEQFF